Listed here are 19 T cell receptor beta chains from one sample, sequenced in a study of tumor and adjacent non-tumor tissue in lung cancer. RNA was extracted from bulk tissue without any cell sorting. A modified ARM-PCR protocol with three rounds of nested PCR amplified TCRbeta. A single record per CDR3 protein comes from TCRdb applying MiXCR to the multiplex PCR reads. Counted here are 200,000 or so distinct CDR3 sequences, over 55% occurring once; the ten biggest clones make up about 25%. The sample comprised lung tumor tissue. The receptors stem from a man between 60 and 70 years old with non-small cell lung cancer.

The chain carries TRBV6-2 or TRBV6-3 and TRBJ1-1, with D possibly matching TRBD1 (6 bases). Germline V CDR1 and CDR2: MNHEY, SVGEGT. CDR3 size: 14 residues. Trimming pared 7 bases from V and 1 base from J, leaving 13 bases between. The CDR3: CASIVLQGNTEAFF. As DNA, the CDR3 is TGTGCCAGCATCGTACTACAGGGGAACACTGAAGCTTTCTTT.

This clonotype was recorded many times. The chain employs TRBV20-1 and TRBJ2-7, with 9 bases aligning to TRBD1. J was trimmed by 3 bases and V by 0 bases; bases with no gene match: 6. There are 15 residues in the CDR3. Looked up from germline, CDR1 is DFQATT and CDR2 is SNEGSKA (reference sequence). The CDR3 DNA sequence: TGCAGTGCTAGAGACGCGGGACAGGGTGACTACGAGCAGTACTTC. This codes for CSARDAGQGDYEQYF.

There are many counts of this clonotype. This sequence joins TRBV4-2 and TRBJ2-1; D might be TRBD1 (6 bases). Germline loops: CDR1 LGHNA, CDR2 YNFKEQ. With 1 base removed from V and 2 bases from J, the gap between germline ends came to 12 bases. The CDR3 has 16 amino acids. This chain's CDR3 is CASSQGEGVPYNEQFF. CDR3 bases: TGTGCCAGCAGCCAAGGCGAGGGGGTCCCCTACAATGAGCAGTTCTTC.

This clonotype was seen a single time. One end of the junction varies from germline; a read error may be responsible. The J gene is TRBJ1-1, the V gene TRBV5-6; D uncertain. The CDR3 has 14 residues. CDR1 is SGHDT, CDR2 YYEEEE, per germline. Here the CDR3 reads CANSLTARDTEAFF. Written as DNA, the CDR3 is TGTGCCAACAGCCTCACAGCGAGGGACACTGAAGCTTTCTTT.

The chain joins TRBV20-1 to TRBJ2-7; the match to TRBD1 covers 9 bases. The CDR3 is 15 amino acids. The germline V gene has CDR1 DFQATT and CDR2 SNEGSKA (reference sequence). J lost 3 bases, V lost 0 bases, and 6 bases had no gene match. CDR3 sequence reads: CSARDHGTGNYEQYF. The CDR3 nucleotides read TGCAGTGCTAGAGATCATGGGACAGGGAACTACGAGCAGTACTTC.

This clonotype was detected ten times or more. The chain combines TRBV29-1 with TRBJ2-1; D is tentatively TRBD1 or TRBD2 (5 bases each). The germline V gene has CDR1 SQVTM and CDR2 ANQGSEA. V gave up 6 bases and J gave up 6 bases, with 24 bases separating them. This CDR3 contains 16 residues. CDR3 in DNA: TGCAGCGTGATCACCACCGGGACCCTGTGGGGCAATGAGCAGTTCTTC. Translated, it gives CSVITTGTLWGNEQFF.

In its sample, this clonotype was seen many times. The rearrangement links TRBV12-3 or TRBV12-4 to TRBJ2-5; D is perhaps TRBD2 (5 bases). The CDR3 spans 14 residues. V lost 4 bases, J lost 4 bases, and 13 bases lay in between. The CDR3 nucleotides are TGTGCCAGCAGTTGGGGTAGTAGCGTAGAGACCCAGTACTTC. Amino acids: CASSWGSSVETQYF.

J is TRBJ1-2 and V is TRBV21-1. TRBV21-1 represents a pseudogene. This CDR3 comprises 11 residues. The CDR3 coding sequence is TGTGCCAGCAGGGCCAGCTATGGCTACACCTTC. Residues: CASRASYGYTF.

For this clonotype: Because the CDR3's place on the DNA is in doubt, the DNA is left out and the CDR3 is given as listed by TCRdb. This rearrangement joins TRBV11-2 to TRBJ1-1. The CDR3 numbers 14 amino acids, ends counted. Germline CDR1 reads SGHAT; CDR2 reads FQNNGV. The CDR3 is CPSSIVGRGTEDFF.

This clonotype has a single count. Since no conserved phenylalanine or tryptophan closes the CDR3, a read error is the likely cause. V gene TRBV7-9 combines with J gene TRBJ2-7; D gene uncertain. Germline-derived CDR1 and CDR2 are SEHNR and FQNEAQ (reference sequence). The CDR3 runs 13 residues. V was trimmed by 2 bases and J by 5 bases, leaving 10 bases between them. CDR3: CASSLKGTHEQYY. The CDR3 DNA follows: TGTGCCAGCAGCTTAAAGGGAACCCACGAGCAGTACTAC.

This clonotype appeared a few times. The chain combines TRBV7-8 with TRBJ1-3, with D possibly TRBD1 on 5 matching bases. This CDR3 is built from 14 residues. CDR1 SGHVS and CDR2 FQNEAQ come from the germline V gene. V gave up 2 bases and J gave up 6 bases, with 11 bases separating them. The CDR3: CASSLRDFPNTIYF. The CDR3 DNA sequence: TGTGCCAGCAGCTTAAGGGACTTTCCAAACACCATATATTTT.

The chain joins TRBV4-3 to TRBJ1-2, with a possible D match to TRBD1 (6 bases). Germline CDR1 and CDR2: LGHNA and YSLEER. The CDR3 is made up of 16 amino acids. Here the CDR3 DNA reads TGCACAAGCAGCCAAGATCACGCAGGGGACCCTTATGGCTACACCTTC. It translates to CTSSQDHAGDPYGYTF.

Details on this clonotype: A read error may produce the germline difference seen at one junction end. The chain employs TRBV11-3 and TRBJ1-1; no definite D call. The CDR3 has 13 amino acids. CDR1 is SGHNT and CDR2 is YENEEA in the germline V gene. The CDR3 spells CAGSLNQHTEAFF. As DNA, the CDR3 is TGTGCCGGCAGCTTAAATCAGCACACTGAAGCTTTCTTT. The complete variable domain, with remaining parts taken from reference TRBV11-3 and TRBJ1-1, reads EAGVVQSPRYKIIEKKQPVAFWCNPISGHNTLYWYLQNLGQGPELLIRYENEEAVDDSQLPKDRFSAERLKGVDSTLKIQPAELGDSAVYLCAGSLNQHTEAFFGQGTRLTVV.

In its sample, this clonotype was seen once. This chain joins TRBV6-2 or TRBV6-3 and TRBJ2-1; 10 bases map to TRBD2. Germline trimming cut 2 bases from V and 5 bases from J; bases unmatched to any gene: 9. Germline CDR1 reads MNHEY; CDR2 reads SVGEGT. The length of the CDR3 is 17 residues. Here the CDR3 DNA reads TGTGCCAGCAGTTACGATCTAGCGGGAGAGGATGACAATGAGCAGTTCTTC. Protein: CASSYDLAGEDDNEQFF.

To note about this clonotype: Mismatch with germline at one junction end may stem from a read error. The rearrangement joins TRBV20-1 to TRBJ1-5; 8 bases are a match to TRBD1. The CDR3 loop spans 15 amino acids. Germline CDR1 reads DFQATT; CDR2 reads SNEGSKA (reference sequence). Written as DNA, the CDR3 is TGCAGTGCTAGTCCAGGGGGCGTTGTCAATAAGCCCCAGCATTTT. It specifies CSASPGGVVNKPQHF.

Remarks on this clonotype: Its ends do not fully match the called genes, so a read error is possible. This chain connects TRBV11-2 to TRBJ1-1; no reliable D call. Germline-derived CDR1 and CDR2 are SGHAT and FQNNGV. The length of the CDR3 is 14 residues. CDR3 loop: CASSAQVVNTETLF. Here the CDR3 DNA reads TGTGCCAGCAGCGCCCAGGTCGTGAACACTGAAACTCTCTTT.

A note on this clonotype: This may come from a read error, since a much larger clone is one base off. The chain employs TRBV4-1 and TRBJ1-2; 9 bases agree with TRBD1. This CDR3 region has 15 residues. Germline V gives CDR1 MGHRA, CDR2 YSYEKL. This CDR3 is CASSQLRGTGYGYSF. The CDR3 DNA is TGCGCCAGCAGCCAACTTCGGGGGACAGGGTACGGCTACAGCTTC.

In this sample, this clonotype is medium-sized. The J gene is TRBJ2-2, the V gene TRBV11-1; tentatively, D is TRBD1 or TRBD2 (5 bases each). V lost 3 bases to trimming and J lost 4 bases, with 15 bases between them. The CDR3 spans 16 residues. Germline values: CDR1 SGHAT, CDR2 FQDESV (reference sequence). This CDR3 is CASSFYGARSTGELFF. The CDR3, as DNA: TGTGCCAGCAGCTTCTACGGGGCGCGAAGCACCGGGGAGCTGTTTTTT.

On this clonotype itself: A much bigger clone sits one base away, suggesting this may be a read error. The chain links TRBV29-1 to TRBJ1-5; D unclear. Gene TRBJ2-3 matches the end of the DNA better, so the J call may be wrong. The CDR3 has 13 amino acids. CDR1 SQVTM and CDR2 ANQGSEA come from the germline V gene. CDR3 sequence (DNA): TGCAGCGTAGACCGCGCCCTACATCAGCCCCAGTATTTT. The encoded protein is CSVDRALHQPQYF.